The next 25 T cell receptor beta chains were all read from a single sample in a study of T cell repertoires in cytomegalovirus infection. TCRdb redid the calling of the reads with MiXCR, one entry per CDR3 protein. The data contain 130,000 or so distinct CDR3 sequences, under 8% of them singletons. Sample: PBMCs. Receptors were obtained from a human donor in good health (CMV status not recorded). Some clones in this sample may be carry-over from other donors' samples.

The table lists this clonotype with many counts. This rearrangement joins TRBV5-5 to TRBJ1-2; TRBD1 is a possible D gene (5 bases). V dropped 6 bases and J dropped 4 bases, with 13 bases sitting between them. The V gene's germline CDR1 is SGHKS and CDR2 YYEKEE (reference sequence). CDR3 length equals 13 residues. CDR3 sequence: CASTPGGGYGYTF. The CDR3 coding sequence is TGTGCCAGCACTCCGGGGGGGGGCTATGGCTACACCTTC.

In DNA form, the CDR3 reads TGTGCCAGCAGCCAAGATTACAACTCCTACAATGAGCAGTTCTTC. Translating gives CASSQDYNSYNEQFF. The gene calls are TRBV3-1 and TRBJ2-1; no clear D gene. The CDR3 spans 15 residues. Looked up from germline, CDR1 is LGHDT and CDR2 is YNNKEL (reference sequence). V was clipped by 0 bases and J by 0 bases, with 6 bases between them.

This clonotype was found many times. This chain joins TRBV12-3 or TRBV12-4 and TRBJ1-6; unclear D gene. This CDR3 has 14 amino acids. Trimming took 3 bases from V and 5 from J, leaving 8 bases between them. CDR3 bases: TGTGCCAGCAGTTTGGGAATGCATAATTCACCCCTCCACTTT. Translation: CASSLGMHNSPLHF.

This clonotype occurred many times. This rearrangement joins TRBV6-2 or TRBV6-3 to TRBJ2-1, with 13 bases lining up with TRBD2. CDR3 length equals 19 residues. The V segment lost 5 bases and the J segment 0 bases; nucleotides outside the gene matches: 10. Germline values: CDR1 MNHEY, CDR2 SVGEGT. The CDR3 is CASSTSTSGGSYSYNEQFF. In DNA, the CDR3 is TGTGCCAGCAGTACATCGACTAGCGGGGGGTCCTACTCCTACAATGAGCAGTTCTTC.

Many counts were recorded for this clonotype. J is TRBJ2-2 and V is TRBV9, with no clear D. The V end lost 0 bases, the J end lost 4 bases, and 10 bases lay between the germline ends. This CDR3 has 15 residues. Germline CDR1 SGDLS, CDR2 YYNGEE. The CDR3 region has the DNA TGTGCCAGCAGCGTAGCTGGGTCGCCCACCGGGGAGCTGTTTTTT. Amino acids: CASSVAGSPTGELFF.

CDR3 region: CATSRRQGANTGELFF. The CDR3 region has the DNA TGTGCCACCAGCAGGAGACAGGGGGCGAACACCGGGGAGCTGTTTTTT. The chain combines TRBV15 with TRBJ2-2; 9 nucleotides agree with TRBD1. J gave up 0 bases and V 3 bases, and 2 bases lay outside the gene matches. The CDR3 runs to 16 residues. The germline V gene encodes CDR1 LNHNV and CDR2 YYDKDF (reference sequence).

This clonotype occurred many times. The chain couples TRBV20-1 to TRBJ2-5; D possibly matches TRBD1 or TRBD2 (5 bases each). The germline V and J ends were trimmed by 5 bases and 2 bases, with 15 bases remaining between them. CDR1 and CDR2 from the germline V gene are DFQATT and SNEGSKA (reference sequence). The CDR3 has 14 amino acids. The CDR3 region has the DNA TGCAGTGCTGCCGGGACCACACTACAAGAGACCCAGTACTTC. It specifies CSAAGTTLQETQYF.

The chain has TRBV5-4 and TRBJ2-3; D possibly corresponds to TRBD2 (6 bases). The CDR3 sequence is 15 residues long. V gave up 2 bases and J gave up 4 bases, with 14 bases separating them. The germline V gene encodes CDR1 SGHNT and CDR2 YYREEE (reference sequence). In DNA, the CDR3 is TGTGCCAGCAGCTTAATGGGGGAGGCGGCAGATACGCAGTATTTT. It encodes CASSLMGEAADTQYF.

This clonotype has more than one count but fewer than ten. The chain is built from TRBV7-2 and TRBJ1-4; the D is unclear. Trimming removed 1 base at V and 4 bases at J, with 10 bases between. The CDR3 sequence is 15 residues long. CDR1 is SGHTA, CDR2 FQGNSA, per germline. CDR3 coding DNA: TGTGCCAGCAGCTTAGGCCCGGGAGATAATGAAAAACTGTTTTTT. Amino acids: CASSLGPGDNEKLFF.

The V call is TRBV11-2, the J call TRBJ2-3; D possibly corresponds to TRBD2 (5 bases). V was shortened by 0 bases and J by 0 bases, with 19 bases between the two germline ends. The CDR3 sequence is 19 residues long. CDR1 is SGHAT and CDR2 is FQNNGV in the germline V gene. The CDR3, as DNA: TGTGCCAGCAGCTTAGAGTCGTCCCCCCGCAGGACTAGCACAGATACGCAGTATTTT. Amino acids: CASSLESSPRRTSTDTQYF.

This clonotype was observed many times. The J gene is TRBJ2-5, the V gene TRBV4-3; 10 bases align to TRBD2. CDR1 and CDR2 (germline): LGHNA, YSLEER. V was pared by 4 bases and J by 3 bases, with 8 bases of the junction left unmatched. This CDR3 has 16 amino acids. The CDR3 nucleotides read TGCGCCAGCAGCCTCTCCGGGCTAGCGGGGGAAGAGACCCAGTACTTC. Protein: CASSLSGLAGEETQYF.

This clonotype showed up just a few times. This chain connects TRBV15 to TRBJ1-1; tentative D call: TRBD1 (6 bases). Germline V lookup: CDR1 LNHNV, CDR2 YYDKDF (reference sequence). Trimming cost V 0 bases and J 3 bases, with 11 bases left between them. The CDR3 is 15 amino acids. CDR3 protein: CATSRDRGADTEAFF. CDR3 DNA sequence: TGTGCCACCAGCAGAGATCGGGGGGCTGACACTGAAGCTTTCTTT.

V is TRBV12-5 and J is TRBJ1-1; possibly TRBD1 for D (6 bases). Germline V lookup: CDR1 LGHNT, CDR2 FRNRAP. The CDR3 totals 15 residues. Trimming shortened V by 5 bases and J by 0 bases, and 13 bases separated the two germline ends. The DNA of the CDR3 is TGTGCTAGTGGTCCGGGGGCCCCGATGAACACTGAAGCTTTCTTT. Protein: CASGPGAPMNTEAFF.

In this sample, this clonotype turned up many times. This rearrangement joins TRBV7-2 to TRBJ2-2, with D unclear. This CDR3 is 15 amino acids long. Germline CDR1 and CDR2: SGHTA and FQGNSA. V was trimmed by 4 bases and J by 3 bases, leaving 12 bases between them. Here the CDR3 reads CASSSTAQDTGELFF. CDR3 bases: TGTGCCAGCAGCTCAACCGCGCAGGACACCGGGGAGCTGTTTTTT.

As concerns this clonotype: The junction departs from the called germline gene at one end, perhaps through a read error. The rearrangement links TRBV10-3 to TRBJ2-3; a weak D match, TRBD2 (6 bases). Germline V gene lookup returns CDR1 ENHRY and CDR2 SYGVKD. This CDR3 region has 13 residues. This CDR3 is CAVSGGTPDTQYF. The DNA of the CDR3 is TGTGCCGTCAGTGGGGGGACCCCAGATACGCAGTATTTT.

This clonotype was detected many times. The chain links TRBV7-2 to TRBJ2-5, with D maybe TRBD1 (5 bases). V shed 8 bases and J shed 6 bases, with 19 bases lying between them. The CDR3 has 14 residues. Germline CDR1 and CDR2: SGHTA and FQGNSA. The DNA of the CDR3 is TGTGCCAGCGCCGCCCAGGGAATTGTAAAGACCCAGTACTTC. Translated: CASAAQGIVKTQYF.

The CDR3 nucleotides read TGCAGTGCCCTCCGAGGGGCAGGGACCTACGAGCAGTACTTC. It is translated as CSALRGAGTYEQYF. The chain couples TRBV20-1 to TRBJ2-7; D possibly uses TRBD1 or TRBD2 (5 bases each). The CDR3 extends over 14 amino acids. V lost 6 bases, J lost 2 bases, and 17 bases lay in between. The germline gives CDR1 DFQATT, CDR2 SNEGSKA (reference sequence).

This clonotype was counted at least ten times. The CDR3 nucleotides are TGTGCCAGCAGCCCTGAACCCCAGGCCTCCTCGACCCTCCACTTT. This sequence encodes CASSPEPQASSTLHF. The genes are TRBV7-9 and TRBJ1-6; D unclear. Germline V gene sequence: CDR1 SEHNR, CDR2 FQNEAQ (reference sequence). This CDR3 is built from 15 residues. Trimming stripped 5 bases from V and 14 bases from J, with 22 bases between.

With regard to this clonotype: A much larger clone is a single base away; this may be a read error. The V gene is TRBV29-1, the J gene TRBJ1-2; TRBD1 matches at 8 bases. Germline V gene lookup returns CDR1 SQVTM and CDR2 ANQGSEA. The CDR3 covers 11 residues. The CDR3 sequence: CGAGQGAGYTF. DNA of the CDR3: TGCGGCGCTGGACAGGGAGCTGGCTACACCTTC. Full variable domain (missing parts from reference TRBV29-1 and TRBJ1-2): SAVISQKPSRDICQRGTSLTIQCQVDSQVTMMFWYRQQPGQSLTLIATANQGSEATYESGFVIDKFPISRPNLTFSTLTVSNMSPEDSSIYLCGAGQGAGYTFGSGTRLTVV.

This clonotype came up many times. The V call is TRBV7-2, the J call TRBJ2-1; tentatively, D is TRBD1 (6 bases). The germline gives CDR1 SGHTA, CDR2 FQGNSA. V dropped 6 bases and J dropped 13 bases, with 13 bases sitting between them. The CDR3 has 11 amino acids. CDR3 coding DNA: TGTGCCAGCAGTACTACAGGGTTACAGTTCTTC. It encodes CASSTTGLQFF.

This clonotype showed up just a few times. This chain links TRBV20-1 with TRBJ2-1; the D gene is possibly TRBD2 (6 bases). V dropped 5 bases and J dropped 4 bases, with 15 bases sitting between them. The length of the CDR3 is 14 residues. The germline V gene encodes CDR1 DFQATT and CDR2 SNEGSKA (reference sequence). The CDR3 reads CSAPSGGGYNEQFF. The CDR3 DNA reads as TGCAGTGCTCCCTCCGGGGGAGGATACAATGAGCAGTTCTTC.

The table lists this clonotype with a few counts. The V and J genes are TRBV5-5 and TRBJ2-7; 9 bases agree with TRBD1. J lost 2 bases, V lost 2 bases, and 5 bases had no gene match. The CDR3 consists of 15 residues. CDR1 and CDR2 (germline): SGHKS, YYEKEE (reference sequence). The CDR3 protein is CASSFKDRGPYEQYF. The CDR3 nucleotides are TGTGCCAGCAGCTTCAAGGACAGGGGCCCCTACGAGCAGTACTTC. The variable domain in full, with the rest retrieved from reference TRBV5-5 and TRBJ2-7, is DAGVTQSPTHLIKTRGQQVTLRCSPISGHKSVSWYQQVLGQGPQFIFQYYEKEERGRGNFPDRFSARQFPNYSSELNVNALLLGDSALYLCASSFKDRGPYEQYFGPGTRLTVT.

The table lists this clonotype with a few counts. The rearrangement uses TRBV20-1 and TRBJ2-2; 13 positions match TRBD2. V lost 1 base to trimming and J lost 4 bases; unmatched junction nucleotides: 3. This CDR3 region has 16 residues. Germline V gene lookup returns CDR1 DFQATT and CDR2 SNEGSKA (reference sequence). CDR3 nucleotides: TGCAGTGCTAGAGCTGGACTAGCGGGGGTCACCGGGGAGCTGTTTTTT. Translation: CSARAGLAGVTGELFF.

V and J are TRBV20-1 and TRBJ1-1; 7 bases map to TRBD1. The CDR3 extends over 14 amino acids. V shed 0 bases, J shed 3 bases, and the junction held 4 bases outside the gene matches. Germline V lookup: CDR1 DFQATT, CDR2 SNEGSKA (reference sequence). This chain's CDR3 is CSARDDRADTEAFF. In DNA, the CDR3 is TGCAGTGCTAGAGACGACAGGGCGGACACTGAAGCTTTCTTT.

This clonotype was seen many times. V and J are TRBV20-1 and TRBJ2-5; the D call may be TRBD1 or TRBD2 (5 bases each). The CDR3 consists of 18 residues. The germline CDR1 and CDR2 sequences are DFQATT and SNEGSKA (reference sequence). V was pared by 1 base and J by 5 bases, with 26 bases between. Written as DNA, the CDR3 is TGCAGTGCTAGAGCCTGGACCGCTCTACCGGGGCGTAAGGAGACCCAGTACTTC. It is translated as CSARAWTALPGRKETQYF.